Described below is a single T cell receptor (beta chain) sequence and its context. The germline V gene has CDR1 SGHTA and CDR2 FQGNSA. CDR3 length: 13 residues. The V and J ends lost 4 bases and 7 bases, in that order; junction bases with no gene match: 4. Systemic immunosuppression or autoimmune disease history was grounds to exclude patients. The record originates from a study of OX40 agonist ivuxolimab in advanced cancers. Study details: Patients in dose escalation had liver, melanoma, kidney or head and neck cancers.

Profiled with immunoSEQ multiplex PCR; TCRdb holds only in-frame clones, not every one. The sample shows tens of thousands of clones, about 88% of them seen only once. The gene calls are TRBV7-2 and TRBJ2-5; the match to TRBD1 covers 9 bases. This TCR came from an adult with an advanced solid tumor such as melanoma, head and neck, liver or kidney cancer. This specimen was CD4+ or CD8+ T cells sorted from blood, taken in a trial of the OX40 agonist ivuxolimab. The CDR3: CASSSMGQGTQYF. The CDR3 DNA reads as TGTGCCAGCAGCTCTATGGGACAGGGGACCCAGTACTTC.